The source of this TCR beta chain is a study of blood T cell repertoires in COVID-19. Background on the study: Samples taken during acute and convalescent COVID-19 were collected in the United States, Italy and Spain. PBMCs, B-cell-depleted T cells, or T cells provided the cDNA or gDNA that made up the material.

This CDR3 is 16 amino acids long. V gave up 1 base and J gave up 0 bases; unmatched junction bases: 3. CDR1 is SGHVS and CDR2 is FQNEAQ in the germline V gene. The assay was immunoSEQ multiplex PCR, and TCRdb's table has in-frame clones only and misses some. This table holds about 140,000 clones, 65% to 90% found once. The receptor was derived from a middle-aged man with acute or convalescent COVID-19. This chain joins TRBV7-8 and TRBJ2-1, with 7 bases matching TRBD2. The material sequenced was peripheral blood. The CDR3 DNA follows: TGTGCCAGCAGCTTAGAACCGGGAGGCTCCTACAATGAGCAGTTCTTC. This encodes CASSLEPGGSYNEQFF.